This TCR beta chain was found in a study of blood T cell repertoires in COVID-19. As for the study in general: In each case, the material was cDNA or gDNA derived from T cells, B-cell-depleted T cells, or PBMCs.

The CDR3 runs 13 residues. Trimming stripped 6 bases from V and 1 base from J, with 9 bases between. As handled by the study authors: Reference gene primer amplification yielded estimated nucleated cell counts. Data came from immunoSEQ multiplex PCR; TCRdb stores just in-frame clones and leaves some out. For V, J and clone size, that table is used; D and trimming come from the DNA. The sample consists of about 220,000 clones, around 85% of them appearing once. Enrolled during active infection, Seattle patients were then followed longitudinally. The TCR sequence derives from a woman aged 65 to 85 with COVID-19, enrolled during active disease. V is TRBV12-3 or TRBV12-4 and J is TRBJ1-1; D unresolved. Sequencing used peripheral blood. CDR3 coding DNA: TGTGCCAGCAGCCCCCTCAGGAACACTGAAGCTTTCTTT. It codes for CASSPLRNTEAFF.